This T cell receptor (beta chain) was retrieved from a study of cytomegalovirus exposure and HLA in healthy donors. CDR3 length equals 13 residues. The germline V gene has CDR1 SQVTM and CDR2 ANQGSEA. Trimming took off 3 bases at V and 4 bases at J, with 12 bases between the two ends. PCR primers comprised 60 Vbeta and 13 Jbeta primers. The assay was immunoSEQ multiplex PCR, and TCRdb's table has in-frame clones only and misses some. The table includes roughly 100,000 clones, 75% to 85% detected once. This sequence joins TRBV29-1 and TRBJ1-2; TRBD1 might be the D (6 bases). This clonotype was obtained from a man aged 50 to 59 in good health and CMV-seronegative. The sample comprised PBMCs. CDR3 region: CSVDLGASYGYTF. The CDR3 DNA reads as TGCAGCGTTGACCTGGGGGCCTCCTATGGCTACACCTTC. The full variable domain, in which reference TRBV29-1 and TRBJ1-2 provide the parts outside the CDR3, is SAVISQKPSRDICQRGTSLTIQCQVDSQVTMMFWYRQQPGQSLTLIATANQGSEATYESGFVIDKFPISRPNLTFSTLTVSNMSPEDSSIYLCSVDLGASYGYTFGSGTRLTVV.